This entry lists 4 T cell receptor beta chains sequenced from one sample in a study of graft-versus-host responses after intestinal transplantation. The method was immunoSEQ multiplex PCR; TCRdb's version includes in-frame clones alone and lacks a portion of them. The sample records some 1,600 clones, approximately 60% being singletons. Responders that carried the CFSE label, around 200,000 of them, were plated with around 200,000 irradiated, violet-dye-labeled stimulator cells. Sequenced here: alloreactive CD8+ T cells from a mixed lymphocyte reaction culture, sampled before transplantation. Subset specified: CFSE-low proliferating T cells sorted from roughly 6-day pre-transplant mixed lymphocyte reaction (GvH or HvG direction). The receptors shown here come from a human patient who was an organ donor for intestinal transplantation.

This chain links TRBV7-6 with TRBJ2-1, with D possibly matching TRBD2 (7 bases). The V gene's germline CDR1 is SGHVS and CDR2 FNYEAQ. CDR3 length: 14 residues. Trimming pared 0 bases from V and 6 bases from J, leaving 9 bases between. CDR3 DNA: TGTGCCAGCAGCTTAGCGGGGGGGCCCAATGAGCAGTTCTTC. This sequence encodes CASSLAGGPNEQFF. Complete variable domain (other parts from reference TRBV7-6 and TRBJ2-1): GAGVSQSPRYKVTKRGQDVALRCDPISGHVSLYWYRQALGQGPEFLTYFNYEAQQDKSGLPNDRFSAERPEGSISTLTIQRTEQRDSAMYRCASSLAGGPNEQFFGPGTRLTVL.

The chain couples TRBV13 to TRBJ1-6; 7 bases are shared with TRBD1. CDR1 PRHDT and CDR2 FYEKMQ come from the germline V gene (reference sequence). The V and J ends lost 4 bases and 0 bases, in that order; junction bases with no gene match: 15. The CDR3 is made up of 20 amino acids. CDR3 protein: CASSSNDPGQASSYNSPLHF. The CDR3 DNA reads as TGTGCCAGCAGCTCTAACGACCCTGGACAGGCGAGCTCCTATAATTCACCCCTCCACTTT.

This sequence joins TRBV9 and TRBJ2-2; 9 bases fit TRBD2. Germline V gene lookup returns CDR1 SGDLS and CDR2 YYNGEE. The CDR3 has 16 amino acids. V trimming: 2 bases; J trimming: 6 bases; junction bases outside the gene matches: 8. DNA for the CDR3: TGTGCCAGCAGCGTCATGGGGCTAGCGGGATCCGGGGAGCTGTTTTTT. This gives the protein CASSVMGLAGSGELFF.

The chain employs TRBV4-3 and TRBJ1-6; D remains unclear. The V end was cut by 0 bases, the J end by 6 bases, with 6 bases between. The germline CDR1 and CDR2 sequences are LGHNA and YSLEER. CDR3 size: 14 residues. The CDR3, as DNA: TGCGCCAGCAGCCAAGAGTCAGTTAATTCACCCCTCCACTTT. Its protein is CASSQESVNSPLHF.